The next 13 T cell receptor beta chains were all read from a single sample in a study of HIV-infected children after antiretroviral therapy interruption. As to treatment: PENTA 11 planned treatment interruption arm or continuous ART arm. The TCR library was built from RNA with a 3' RACE protocol and unique molecular identifiers. TCRdb itself ran the 3' RACE reads through MiXCR, one entry per CDR3 protein. The sample consists of some 40,000 distinct CDR3 sequences, under 8% of them appearing once. Sequenced here: CD45RA+ CD4+ T cells from PBMCs, pooled from several time points, sampled from a donor given antiretroviral therapy, either interrupted or continuous. Subset indicated: naive CD4+ CD45RA+ CD45RO- T cells. These receptors were obtained from a pool of human donors with HIV.

This clonotype was found many times. A read error may produce the germline difference seen at one junction end. The chain employs TRBV23-1 and TRBJ1-4; tentative D call: TRBD1 (6 bases). TRBV23-1 is an ORF, and what it does is uncertain. The CDR3 covers 13 residues. CDR3 protein: CASSLGHNERLFF. CDR3 sequence (DNA): TGTGCCAGCAGTCTGGGACACAACGAAAGATTATTTTTC.

The chain couples TRBV2 to TRBJ2-7, with 10 bases fitting TRBD2. This CDR3 is 16 amino acids long. Germline trimming cut 0 bases from V and 4 bases from J; bases unmatched to any gene: 6. Germline CDR1 and CDR2: SNHLY and FYNNEI. In DNA, the CDR3 is TGTGCCAGCAGTGAAGCCGTAGGTAGCGGGGGGTACGAGCAGTACTTC. Its protein is CASSEAVGSGGYEQYF.

This clonotype was counted only a few times. The chain employs TRBV27 and TRBJ1-1; 8 bases align to TRBD1. The CDR3 sequence is 15 residues long. CDR1 and CDR2 from the germline V gene are MNHEY and SMNVEV (reference sequence). The trim removed 7 bases at V and 1 base at J, leaving 8 bases unmatched. CDR3 loop: CASILTTGANTEAFF. CDR3 coding DNA: TGTGCCAGCATACTTACGACAGGGGCGAACACTGAAGCTTTCTTT.

This clonotype was seen many times. The chain carries TRBV20-1 and TRBJ2-2; D ambiguous. The CDR3 loop spans 12 amino acids. Trimming pared 3 bases from V and 5 bases from J, leaving 7 bases between. CDR1 and CDR2 (germline): DFQATT, SNEGSKA (reference sequence). The CDR3 region has the DNA TGCAGTGCTAGTCGTATTACCGGGGAGCTGTTTTTT. Protein sequence: CSASRITGELFF.

V and J are TRBV3-1 and TRBJ1-5; tentative D call: TRBD1 (5 bases). Per germline, CDR1 LGHDT and CDR2 YNNKEL (reference sequence). The CDR3 totals 14 residues. V was clipped by 0 bases and J by 7 bases, with 10 bases between them. This chain's CDR3 is CASSQEGWGQPQHF. The CDR3 DNA follows: TGTGCCAGCAGCCAAGAAGGCTGGGGGCAGCCCCAGCATTTT.

In its sample, this clonotype was seen many times. V usage is TRBV12-3 or TRBV12-4 and J usage is TRBJ2-7, with TRBD2 matching over 16 bases. CDR3 length: 18 amino acids. The trim removed 4 bases at V and 5 bases at J, leaving 11 bases unmatched. As DNA, the CDR3 is TGTGCCAGCAGTTCCCGTATCGGGACTAGCGGGAGGGCAAACGAGCAGTACTTC. Translated: CASSSRIGTSGRANEQYF.

This clonotype was counted a few times. The chain links TRBV13 to TRBJ2-7; D gene ambiguous. V was cut by 7 bases and J by 3 bases, with 19 bases left in between. Looked up from germline, CDR1 is PRHDT and CDR2 is FYEKMQ (reference sequence). The CDR3 length is 15 residues. CDR3 nucleotide sequence: TGTGCCAGCACCACCCGTGGGCAACCCCTCTACGAGCAGTACTTC. Its translation is CASTTRGQPLYEQYF.

At least ten counts were recorded for this clonotype. The rearrangement joins TRBV5-1 to TRBJ1-1; no definite D call. Per the germline V gene, CDR1 is SGHRS and CDR2 is YFSETQ. This CDR3 has 15 residues. With 1 base removed from V and 0 bases from J, the gap between germline ends came to 10 bases. CDR3: CASSLNGVLNTEAFF. In DNA, the CDR3 is TGCGCCAGCAGCTTGAATGGAGTATTGAACACTGAAGCTTTCTTT.

This clonotype was seen at least ten times. The genes are TRBV4-2 and TRBJ2-7; possibly TRBD2 for D (6 bases). Germline V gives CDR1 LGHNA, CDR2 YNFKEQ. The CDR3 totals 14 residues. Trimming shortened V by 0 bases and J by 10 bases, and 16 bases separated the two germline ends. Here the CDR3 reads CASSQELGGIRQYF. Here the CDR3 DNA reads TGTGCCAGCAGCCAAGAGCTGGGAGGTATACGTCAGTACTTC.

In this sample, this clonotype turned up many times. The chain uses TRBV11-2 and TRBJ2-7, with 7 nucleotides matching TRBD1. Germline V gives CDR1 SGHAT, CDR2 FQNNGV. V shed 6 bases and J 2 bases; nucleotides not matched to a gene: 4. The CDR3 consists of 13 residues. DNA of the CDR3: TGTGCCAGCAGGGAAGGGGGCGCCTACGAGCAGTACTTC. The encoded protein is CASREGGAYEQYF.

This clonotype was seen only once. This sequence joins TRBV14 and TRBJ2-1; D is ambiguous. Germline CDR1 is SGHDN and CDR2 is FVKESK. This CDR3 has 13 amino acids. Trimming removed 0 bases from V and 4 bases from J, with 4 bases in between. Here the CDR3 reads CASSQDGYNEQFF. The CDR3 region has the DNA TGTGCCAGCAGCCAAGATGGGTACAATGAGCAGTTCTTC.

The table lists this clonotype with many counts. Its ends do not fully match the called genes, so a read error is possible. The CDR3 is CASSWTFSNERLFF. CDR3 bases: TGTGCAAGCAGCTGGACATTTTCCAACGAAAGATTATTTTTC. This chain uses TRBV12-3 or TRBV12-4 with TRBJ1-4; possible D gene TRBD1, 5 bases. This CDR3 comprises 14 residues.

The chain combines TRBV2 with TRBJ2-5, with a weak D call TRBD1 (6 bases). Between the trimmed V and J ends, which lost 5 bases and 7 bases, there was a span of 17 bases. Germline V lookup: CDR1 SNHLY, CDR2 FYNNEI. The CDR3 has 14 residues. The CDR3 reads CASSIQSGAVTQYF. The CDR3 DNA reads as TGTGCCAGCAGTATTCAGTCAGGGGCGGTGACCCAGTACTTC.